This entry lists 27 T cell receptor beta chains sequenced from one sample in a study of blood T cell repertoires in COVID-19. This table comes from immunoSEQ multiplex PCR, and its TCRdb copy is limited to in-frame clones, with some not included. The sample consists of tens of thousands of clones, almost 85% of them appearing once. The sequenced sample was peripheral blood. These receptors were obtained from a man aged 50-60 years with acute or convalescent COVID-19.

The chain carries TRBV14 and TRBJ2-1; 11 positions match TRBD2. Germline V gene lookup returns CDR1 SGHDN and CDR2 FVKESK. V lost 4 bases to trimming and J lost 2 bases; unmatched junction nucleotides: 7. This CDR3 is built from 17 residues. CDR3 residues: CASSPWTSGPTYNEQFF. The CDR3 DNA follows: TGTGCCAGCAGCCCTTGGACTAGCGGGCCCACCTACAATGAGCAGTTCTTC.

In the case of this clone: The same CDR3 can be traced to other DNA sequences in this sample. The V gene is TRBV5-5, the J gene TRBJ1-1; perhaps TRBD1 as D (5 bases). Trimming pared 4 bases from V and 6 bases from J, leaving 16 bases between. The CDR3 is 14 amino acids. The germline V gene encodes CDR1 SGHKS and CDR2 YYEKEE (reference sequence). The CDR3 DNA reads TGTGCCAGCAGCCCAACAGGCCCCAGGGCTGAAGCTTTCTTT. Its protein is CASSPTGPRAEAFF. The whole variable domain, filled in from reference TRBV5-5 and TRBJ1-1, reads DAGVTQSPTHLIKTRGQQVTLRCSPISGHKSVSWYQQVLGQGPQFIFQYYEKEERGRGNFPDRFSARQFPNYSSELNVNALLLGDSALYLCASSPTGPRAEAFFGQGTRLTVV.

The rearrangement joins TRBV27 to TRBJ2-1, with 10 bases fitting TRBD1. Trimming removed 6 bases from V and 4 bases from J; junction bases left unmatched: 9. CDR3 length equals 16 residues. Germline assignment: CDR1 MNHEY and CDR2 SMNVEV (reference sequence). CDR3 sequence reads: CASRLGTGANYNEQFF. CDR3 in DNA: TGTGCCAGCAGGCTAGGGACAGGGGCGAATTACAATGAGCAGTTCTTC.

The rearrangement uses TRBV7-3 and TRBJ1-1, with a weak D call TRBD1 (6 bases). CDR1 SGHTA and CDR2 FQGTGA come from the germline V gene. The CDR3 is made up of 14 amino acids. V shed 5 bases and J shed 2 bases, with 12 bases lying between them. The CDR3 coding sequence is TGTGCCAGCAGCCCCCGCGGGGGCAACACTGAAGCTTTCTTT. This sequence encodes CASSPRGGNTEAFF.

CDR3 bases: TGTGCCATCACCGAGGGGGCGGGAGAGACCCAGTACTTC. Its protein is CAITEGAGETQYF. This chain connects TRBV10-3 to TRBJ2-5; TRBD1 matches at 7 bases. V lost 7 bases to trimming and J lost 4 bases; unmatched junction nucleotides: 6. The CDR3 runs to 13 residues. Germline V gives CDR1 ENHRY, CDR2 SYGVKD.

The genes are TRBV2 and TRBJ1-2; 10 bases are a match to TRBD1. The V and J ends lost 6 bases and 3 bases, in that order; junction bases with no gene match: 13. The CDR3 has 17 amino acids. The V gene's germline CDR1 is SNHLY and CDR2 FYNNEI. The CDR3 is CASSPGQGQIGDYGYTF. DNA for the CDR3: TGTGCCAGCAGCCCGGGACAGGGGCAGATTGGTGACTATGGCTACACCTTC.

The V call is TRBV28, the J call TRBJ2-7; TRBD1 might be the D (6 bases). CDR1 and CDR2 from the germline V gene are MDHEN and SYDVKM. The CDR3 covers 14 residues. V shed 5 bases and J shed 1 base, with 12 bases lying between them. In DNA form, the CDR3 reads TGTGCCAGCAGTCCGTGGACAGCTTCCTACGAGCAGTACTTC. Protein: CASSPWTASYEQYF. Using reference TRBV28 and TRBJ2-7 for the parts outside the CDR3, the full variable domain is DVKVTQSSRYLVKRTGEKVFLECVQDMDHENMFWYRQDPGLGLRLIYFSYDVKMKEKGDIPEGYSVSREKKERFSLILESASTNQTSMYLCASSPWTASYEQYFGPGTRLTVT.

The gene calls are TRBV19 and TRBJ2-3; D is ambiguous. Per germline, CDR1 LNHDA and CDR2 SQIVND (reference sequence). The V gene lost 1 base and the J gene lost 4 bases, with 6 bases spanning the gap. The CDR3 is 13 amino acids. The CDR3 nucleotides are TGTGCCAGTAGTATAGTTCCGGCAGATACGCAGTATTTT. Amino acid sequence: CASSIVPADTQYF.

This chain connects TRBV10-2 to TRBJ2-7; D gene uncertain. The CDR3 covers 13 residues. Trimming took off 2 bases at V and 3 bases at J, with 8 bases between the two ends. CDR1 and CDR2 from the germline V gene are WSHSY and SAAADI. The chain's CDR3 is CASSELQFYEQYF. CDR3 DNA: TGCGCCAGCAGTGAGCTACAGTTCTACGAGCAGTACTTC.

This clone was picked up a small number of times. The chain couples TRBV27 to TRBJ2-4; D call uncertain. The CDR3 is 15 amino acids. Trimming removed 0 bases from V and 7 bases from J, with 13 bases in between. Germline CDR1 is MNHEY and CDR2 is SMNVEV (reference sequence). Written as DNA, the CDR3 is TGTGCCAGCAGTTTATCCTCGATCCCCGGGAACATTCAGTACTTC. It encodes CASSLSSIPGNIQYF.

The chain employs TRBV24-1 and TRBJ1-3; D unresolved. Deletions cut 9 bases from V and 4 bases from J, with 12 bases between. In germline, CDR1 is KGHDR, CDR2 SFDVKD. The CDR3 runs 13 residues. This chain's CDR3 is CATLNNAGNTIYF. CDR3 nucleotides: TGTGCCACCCTGAATAACGCGGGAAACACCATATATTTT.

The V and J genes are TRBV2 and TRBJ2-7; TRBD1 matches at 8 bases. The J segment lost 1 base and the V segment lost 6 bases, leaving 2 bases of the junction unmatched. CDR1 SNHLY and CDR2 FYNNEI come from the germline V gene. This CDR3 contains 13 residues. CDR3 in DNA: TGTGCCAGCAGAAGGGACAGGTCCTACGAGCAGTACTTC. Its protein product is CASRRDRSYEQYF.

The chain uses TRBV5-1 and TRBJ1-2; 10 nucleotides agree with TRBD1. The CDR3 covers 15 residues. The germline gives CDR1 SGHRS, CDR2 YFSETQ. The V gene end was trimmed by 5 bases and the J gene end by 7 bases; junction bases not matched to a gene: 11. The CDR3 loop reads CASRRDRGSSAGYTF. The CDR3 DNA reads TGCGCCAGCAGGCGGGACAGGGGAAGTTCTGCTGGCTACACCTTC. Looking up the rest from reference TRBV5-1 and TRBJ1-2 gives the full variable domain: KAGVTQTPRYLIKTRGQQVTLSCSPISGHRSVSWYQQTPGQGLQFLFEYFSETQRNKGNFPGRFSGRQFSNSRSEMNVSTLELGDSALYLCASRRDRGSSAGYTFGSGTRLTVV.

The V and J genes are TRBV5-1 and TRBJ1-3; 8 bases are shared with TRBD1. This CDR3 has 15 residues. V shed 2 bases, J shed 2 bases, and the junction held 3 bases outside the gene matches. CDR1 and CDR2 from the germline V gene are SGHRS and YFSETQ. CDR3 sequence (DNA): TGCGCCAGCAGCTTCCAGGGGGCGACTGGAAACACCATATATTTT. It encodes CASSFQGATGNTIYF.

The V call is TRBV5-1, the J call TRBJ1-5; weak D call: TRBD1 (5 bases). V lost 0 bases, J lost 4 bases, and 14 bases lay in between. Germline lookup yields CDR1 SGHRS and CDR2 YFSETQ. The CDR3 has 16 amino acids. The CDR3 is CASSLGPNGANQPQHF. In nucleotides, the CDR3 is TGCGCCAGCAGCTTGGGACCCAATGGGGCTAATCAGCCCCAGCATTTT.

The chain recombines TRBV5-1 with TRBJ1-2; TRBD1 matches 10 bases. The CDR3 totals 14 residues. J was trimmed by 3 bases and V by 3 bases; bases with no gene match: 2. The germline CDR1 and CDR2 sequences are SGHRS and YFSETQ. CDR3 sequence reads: CASSSGTGDYGYTF. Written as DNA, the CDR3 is TGCGCCAGCAGCTCAGGGACAGGGGACTATGGCTACACCTTC.

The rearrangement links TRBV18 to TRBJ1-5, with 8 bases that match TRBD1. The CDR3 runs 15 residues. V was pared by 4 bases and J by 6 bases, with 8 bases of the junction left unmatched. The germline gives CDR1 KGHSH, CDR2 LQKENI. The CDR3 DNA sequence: TGTGCCAGCTCACAGGGACAGGAACGGGCTCAGCCCCAGCATTTT. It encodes CASSQGQERAQPQHF.

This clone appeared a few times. The CDR3 region is CASSSRQNYNEQFF. The CDR3 DNA reads as TGTGCCAGCAGCTCCAGACAGAACTACAATGAGCAGTTCTTC. This chain links TRBV11-3 with TRBJ2-1; TRBD1 might be the D (5 bases). The CDR3 is 14 amino acids. Germline CDR1 is SGHNT and CDR2 is YENEEA. V was clipped by 4 bases and J by 3 bases, with 10 bases between them.

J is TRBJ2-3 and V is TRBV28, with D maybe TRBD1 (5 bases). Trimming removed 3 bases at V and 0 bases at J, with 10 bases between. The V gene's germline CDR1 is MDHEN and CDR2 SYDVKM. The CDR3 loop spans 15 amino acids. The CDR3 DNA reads TGTGCCAGCAGTTTGGTTCCAGGGAGCACAGATACGCAGTATTTT. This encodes CASSLVPGSTDTQYF.

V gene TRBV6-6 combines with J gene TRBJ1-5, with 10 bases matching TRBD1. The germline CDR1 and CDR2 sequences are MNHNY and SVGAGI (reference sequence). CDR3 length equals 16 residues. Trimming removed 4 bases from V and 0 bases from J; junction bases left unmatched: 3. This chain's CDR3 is CASSLGTGDSNQPQHF. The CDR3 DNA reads TGTGCCAGCAGTTTAGGGACAGGGGATAGCAATCAGCCCCAGCATTTT.

This CDR3 is CASRDRASTEAFF. The CDR3 DNA reads TGTGCCAGCAGAGACAGGGCGAGCACTGAAGCTTTCTTT. The V and J genes are TRBV2 and TRBJ1-1; TRBD1 aligns across 7 bases. There are 13 residues in the CDR3. Trimming removed 6 bases from V and 4 bases from J; junction bases left unmatched: 5. CDR1 and CDR2 (germline): SNHLY, FYNNEI. Drawing the rest from reference TRBV2 and TRBJ1-1, the complete variable domain is EPEVTQTPSHQVTQMGQEVILRCVPISNHLYFYWYRQILGQKVEFLVSFYNNEISEKSEIFDDQFSVERPDGSNFTLKIRSTKLEDSAMYFCASRDRASTEAFFGQGTRLTVV.

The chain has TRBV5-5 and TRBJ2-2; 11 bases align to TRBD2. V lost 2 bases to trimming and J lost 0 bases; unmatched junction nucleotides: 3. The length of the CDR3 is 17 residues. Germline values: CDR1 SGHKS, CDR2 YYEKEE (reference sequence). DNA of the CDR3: TGTGCCAGCAGCTTATTAGCGGGAGGGACGAACACCGGGGAGCTGTTTTTT. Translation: CASSLLAGGTNTGELFF.

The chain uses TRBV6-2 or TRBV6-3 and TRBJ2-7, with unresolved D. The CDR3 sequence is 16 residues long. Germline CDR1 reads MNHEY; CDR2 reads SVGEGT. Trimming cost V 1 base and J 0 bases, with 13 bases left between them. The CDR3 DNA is TGTGCCAGCAGTTACTTGGGCAGGTTCCTCTCCTACGAGCAGTACTTC. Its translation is CASSYLGRFLSYEQYF.

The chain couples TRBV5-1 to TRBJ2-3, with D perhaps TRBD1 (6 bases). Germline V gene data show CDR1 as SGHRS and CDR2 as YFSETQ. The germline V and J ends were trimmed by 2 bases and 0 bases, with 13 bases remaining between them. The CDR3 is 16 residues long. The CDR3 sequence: CASSLGQSSSTDTQYF. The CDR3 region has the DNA TGCGCCAGCAGCTTAGGACAGTCCTCTAGCACAGATACGCAGTATTTT.

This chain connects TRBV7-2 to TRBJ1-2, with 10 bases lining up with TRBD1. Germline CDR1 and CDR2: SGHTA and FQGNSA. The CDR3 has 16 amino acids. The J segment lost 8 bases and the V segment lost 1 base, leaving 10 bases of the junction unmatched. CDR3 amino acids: CASSLGQGARVRGYTF. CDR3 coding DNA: TGTGCCAGCAGCTTAGGACAGGGGGCGCGAGTGAGAGGCTACACCTTC.

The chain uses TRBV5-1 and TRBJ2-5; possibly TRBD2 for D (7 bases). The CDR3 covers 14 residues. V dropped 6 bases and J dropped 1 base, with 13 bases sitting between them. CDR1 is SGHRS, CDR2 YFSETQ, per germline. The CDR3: CASNPAGAQETQYF. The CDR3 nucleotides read TGCGCCAGCAACCCCGCGGGGGCCCAAGAGACCCAGTACTTC.

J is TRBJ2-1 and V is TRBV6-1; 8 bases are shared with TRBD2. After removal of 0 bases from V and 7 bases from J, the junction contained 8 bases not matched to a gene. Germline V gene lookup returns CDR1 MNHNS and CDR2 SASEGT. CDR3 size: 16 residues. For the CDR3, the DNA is TGTGCCAGCAGTGAAGCGCCGAGCGGGAGTGGAAATGAGCAGTTCTTC. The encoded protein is CASSEAPSGSGNEQFF.